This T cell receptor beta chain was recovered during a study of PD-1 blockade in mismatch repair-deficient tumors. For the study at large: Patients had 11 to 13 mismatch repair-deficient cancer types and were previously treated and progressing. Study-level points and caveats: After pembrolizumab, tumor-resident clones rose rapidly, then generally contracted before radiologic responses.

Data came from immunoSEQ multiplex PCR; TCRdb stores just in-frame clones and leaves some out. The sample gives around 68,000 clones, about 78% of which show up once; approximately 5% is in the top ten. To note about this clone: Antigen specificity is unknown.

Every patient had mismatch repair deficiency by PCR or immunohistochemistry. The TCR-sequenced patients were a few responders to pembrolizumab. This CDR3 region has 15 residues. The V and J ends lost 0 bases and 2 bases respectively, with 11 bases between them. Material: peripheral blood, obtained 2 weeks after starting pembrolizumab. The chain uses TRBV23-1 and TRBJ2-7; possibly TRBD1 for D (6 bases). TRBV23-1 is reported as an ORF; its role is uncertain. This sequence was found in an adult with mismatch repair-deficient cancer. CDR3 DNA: TGCGCCAGCAGTCAATCTTGGACAGTGACCTACGAGCAGTACTTC. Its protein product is CASSQSWTVTYEQYF.